The text below deals with one T cell receptor beta chain. Its specificity is not known. CDR1 and CDR2 from the germline V gene are MNHEY and SMNVEV (reference sequence). The CDR3 has 14 residues. The ends lost 2 bases at V and 7 bases at J; junction bases unmatched: 5. The data originate from a study of cytomegalovirus exposure and HLA in healthy donors. Findings and limits, study-wide: Subsequent analysis of the approximately 110 validation repertoires found a tendency for first-cohort TCR clusters to co-occur. Researchers catalogued approximately 160 TCR beta chains as cytomegalovirus-associated.

The donors were members of the validation cohort comprising over a hundred subjects, separate from the approximately 700-subject first cohort. Sequencing used immunoSEQ multiplex PCR; TCRdb keeps in-frame clones, though not all of them. Of hundreds of thousands of clones in the sample, approximately 87% were seen once. Sequences were obtained from PBMCs. This chain connects TRBV27 to TRBJ1-5, with 7 nucleotides matching TRBD1. The TCR was taken from a young man in good health and CMV-seronegative. CDR3 protein: CASSLRDSKQPQHF. CDR3 in DNA: TGTGCCAGCAGTTTACGGGACAGTAAGCAGCCCCAGCATTTT.